Below, 27 T cell receptor beta chains from the same sample are listed, as sequenced in a study of PD-L1 blockade in urothelial cancer. Sequencing used immunoSEQ multiplex PCR; TCRdb keeps in-frame clones, though not all of them. Found here are 85,000 to 100,000 clones, roughly 90% of them singletons; the top ten hold over 9%. The input for sequencing was PBMCs, taken around atezolizumab (anti-PD-L1) treatment. The receptors originated from a man aged 60 to 69 with urothelial cancer.

The chain joins TRBV27 to TRBJ2-3, with 9 bases matching TRBD2. The trim removed 5 bases at V and 3 bases at J, leaving 6 bases unmatched. Per germline, CDR1 MNHEY and CDR2 SMNVEV (reference sequence). The CDR3 contains 15 residues. The CDR3 here is CASSGSGRRTDTQYF. CDR3 coding DNA: TGTGCCAGCAGTGGTAGCGGGAGAAGGACAGATACGCAGTATTTT.

This chain uses TRBV7-2 with TRBJ2-5, with a tentative D call TRBD1 (6 bases). Germline assignment: CDR1 SGHTA and CDR2 FQGNSA. The CDR3 loop spans 18 amino acids. V lost 5 bases, J lost 5 bases, and 27 bases lay in between. This CDR3 is CASSVPLGADDERETQYF. The CDR3 nucleotides read TGTGCCAGCAGCGTCCCCCTGGGGGCGGATGATGAAAGGGAGACCCAGTACTTC.

The rearrangement joins TRBV11-2 to TRBJ2-5, with D uncertain. Per the germline V gene, CDR1 is SGHAT and CDR2 is FQNNGV. V was cut by 1 base and J by 5 bases, with 8 bases left in between. There are 13 residues in the CDR3. The CDR3 reads CASSLGGRETQYF. CDR3 sequence (DNA): TGTGCCAGCAGCTTAGGAGGTCGGGAGACCCAGTACTTC.

The rearrangement uses TRBV2 and TRBJ2-5, with 8 positions matching TRBD1. Germline V gene lookup returns CDR1 SNHLY and CDR2 FYNNEI. The trim removed 7 bases at V and 2 bases at J, leaving 6 bases unmatched. The CDR3 has 14 residues. CDR3 amino acids: CASTSDRVQETQYF. CDR3 nucleotide sequence: TGTGCCAGCACTTCGGACAGGGTGCAAGAGACCCAGTACTTC.

The V call is TRBV5-8, the J call TRBJ1-3, with 11 bases identical to TRBD1. CDR3 length equals 14 residues. The V gene's germline CDR1 is SGHTS and CDR2 YDEGEE. V lost 4 bases to trimming and J lost 8 bases; unmatched junction nucleotides: 5. CDR3 nucleotide sequence: TGTGCCAGCAGCCGGACAGGGGGCAGGGACACCATATATTTT. It encodes CASSRTGGRDTIYF.

The chain uses TRBV11-2 and TRBJ1-1; 8 bases map to TRBD1. The length of the CDR3 is 14 residues. V shed 5 bases and J 3 bases; nucleotides not matched to a gene: 5. In germline, CDR1 is SGHAT, CDR2 FQNNGV. DNA for the CDR3: TGTGCCAGCAGCCCAACAGGGGGGCACACTGAAGCTTTCTTT. The encoded protein is CASSPTGGHTEAFF.

The rearrangement joins TRBV9 to TRBJ1-2, with a tentative D call TRBD1 (6 bases). Trimming cost V 3 bases and J 0 bases, with 9 bases left between them. CDR3 size: 14 residues. Germline V gene data show CDR1 as SGDLS and CDR2 as YYNGEE. The chain's CDR3 is CASSAGEANYGYTF. The CDR3 DNA sequence: TGTGCCAGCAGCGCAGGGGAAGCTAACTATGGCTACACCTTC.

The chain has TRBV19 and TRBJ2-5, with D hard to call. The CDR3 has 15 residues. Germline CDR1 is LNHDA and CDR2 is SQIVND (reference sequence). The V and J ends lost 1 base and 5 bases respectively, with 14 bases between them. The CDR3 here is CASSIGPASRETQYF. CDR3 bases: TGTGCCAGTAGTATAGGGCCTGCCTCGCGGGAGACCCAGTACTTC.

The chain recombines TRBV7-9 with TRBJ2-2; D unresolved. The CDR3 length is 12 residues. The germline V gene encodes CDR1 SEHNR and CDR2 FQNEAQ (reference sequence). V gave up 3 bases and J gave up 6 bases, with 5 bases separating them. The CDR3 DNA follows: TGTGCCAGCAGCTTCGAGTCCGGGGAGCTGTTTTTT. Encoded protein: CASSFESGELFF.

V gene TRBV30 combines with J gene TRBJ1-1; D call uncertain. Trimming cost V 5 bases and J 5 bases, with 21 bases left between them. The germline gives CDR1 GTSNPN, CDR2 SVGIG (reference sequence). The CDR3 runs 15 residues. The CDR3, as DNA: TGTGCCTGGTGGAGTGGCAGCCAATCTCGGACTGAAGCTTTCTTT. Protein sequence: CAWWSGSQSRTEAFF.

The rearrangement uses TRBV5-6 and TRBJ2-5; D is possibly TRBD2 (7 bases). V gave up 0 bases and J gave up 4 bases, with 13 bases separating them. Germline-derived CDR1 and CDR2 are SGHDT and YYEEEE. The CDR3 totals 15 residues. Here the CDR3 DNA reads TGTGCCAGCAGCTTGGTTGCGGGGGCAGGAGAGACCCAGTACTTC. It yields the protein CASSLVAGAGETQYF.

The V and J genes are TRBV4-1 and TRBJ2-7; unclear D gene. Looked up from germline, CDR1 is MGHRA and CDR2 is YSYEKL. Trimming cost V 0 bases and J 1 base, with 7 bases left between them. This CDR3 region has 14 residues. The CDR3 spells CASSQEAQSYEQYF. The CDR3 nucleotides read TGCGCCAGCAGCCAAGAAGCTCAATCCTACGAGCAGTACTTC.

CDR3 DNA: TGTGCCAGCGGCGGGACAGGGCCCTACGAGCAGTACTTC. Amino acid sequence: CASGGTGPYEQYF. This chain connects TRBV2 to TRBJ2-7; TRBD1 matches at 9 bases. The germline V gene has CDR1 SNHLY and CDR2 FYNNEI. CDR3 size: 13 residues. The trim removed 8 bases at V and 2 bases at J, leaving 4 bases unmatched.

This chain connects TRBV2 to TRBJ2-4, with D maybe TRBD2 (6 bases). The CDR3 runs 14 residues. From germline, CDR1 is SNHLY and CDR2 FYNNEI. V was trimmed by 7 bases and J by 6 bases, leaving 16 bases between them. The CDR3 DNA follows: TGTGCCAGCACCGGGACTCCTGGGGGAAACATTCAGTACTTC. This sequence encodes CASTGTPGGNIQYF.

V gene TRBV6-6 combines with J gene TRBJ2-3; the match to TRBD2 covers 9 bases. CDR1 and CDR2 (germline): MNHNY, SVGAGI (reference sequence). The CDR3 loop spans 16 amino acids. Unmatched junction bases numbered 9, after V lost 7 bases and J lost 1 base. CDR3 in amino acids: CASTLGGRARTDTQYF. CDR3 nucleotide sequence: TGTGCCAGCACTCTGGGCGGGAGGGCGCGCACAGATACGCAGTATTTT.

This chain uses TRBV5-4 with TRBJ2-5, with 7 bases aligning to TRBD1. This CDR3 is 17 amino acids long. V shed 0 bases and J 4 bases; nucleotides not matched to a gene: 12. The germline V gene encodes CDR1 SGHNT and CDR2 YYREEE (reference sequence). CDR3 nucleotides: TGTGCCAGCAGCTTGGTTGGTGGCAGGGGGAGTCGAGAGACCCAGTACTTC. Its translation: CASSLVGGRGSRETQYF.

This clone has only a few counts. V gene TRBV14 combines with J gene TRBJ1-3, with D unresolved. This CDR3 has 13 residues. In germline, CDR1 is SGHDN, CDR2 FVKESK. V lost 5 bases to trimming and J lost 4 bases, with 9 bases between them. The CDR3 DNA is TGTGCCAGCAGCAGCCAGGCGGGAAACACCATATATTTT. Its translation: CASSSQAGNTIYF.

This sequence joins TRBV5-4 and TRBJ1-1; D is unclear. The CDR3 extends over 12 amino acids. Germline V gene lookup returns CDR1 SGHNT and CDR2 YYREEE (reference sequence). V gave up 4 bases and J gave up 4 bases, with 8 bases separating them. DNA of the CDR3: TGTGCCAGCAGCCAAGATAGCACTGAAGCTTTCTTT. This translates into CASSQDSTEAFF.

This sequence joins TRBV25-1 and TRBJ1-4, with 8 bases identical to TRBD1. The germline CDR1 and CDR2 sequences are MGHDK and SYGVNS. V lost 1 base to trimming and J lost 7 bases; unmatched junction nucleotides: 5. There are 15 residues in the CDR3. CDR3 residues: CASSELQGVVEKLFF. The CDR3, as DNA: TGTGCCAGCAGTGAATTACAGGGGGTTGTTGAAAAACTGTTTTTT.

The chain employs TRBV4-3 and TRBJ1-1; 9 bases fit TRBD1. This CDR3 contains 15 residues. Germline V gene lookup returns CDR1 LGHNA and CDR2 YSLEER. V dropped 6 bases and J dropped 5; count of bases not matched to a gene: 10. CDR3 coding DNA: TGCGCCAGCAGACACACGGGACAGGGAGGAACTGAAGCTTTCTTT. It translates to CASRHTGQGGTEAFF.

This clone is a singleton in its sample. The rearrangement uses TRBV7-2 and TRBJ2-6; 7 bases are shared with TRBD1. V was pared by 5 bases and J by 8 bases, with 3 bases of the junction left unmatched. CDR1 SGHTA and CDR2 FQGNSA come from the germline V gene. There are 13 residues in the CDR3. CDR3 residues: CASSTDRSNVLTF. As DNA, the CDR3 is TGTGCCAGCAGCACGGACAGGTCCAACGTCCTGACTTTC. The full variable domain, its missing parts supplied by reference TRBV7-2 and TRBJ2-6, is GAGVSQSPSNKVTEKGKDVELRCDPISGHTALYWYRQSLGQGLEFLIYFQGNSAPDKSGLPSDRFSAERTGGSVSTLTIQRTQQEDSAVYLCASSTDRSNVLTFGAGSRLTVL.

The rearrangement joins TRBV11-2 to TRBJ2-3, with 8 bases lining up with TRBD2. Germline V gene data show CDR1 as SGHAT and CDR2 as FQNNGV. The CDR3 runs to 16 residues. The ends lost 3 bases at V and 2 bases at J; junction bases unmatched: 7. CDR3 DNA: TGTGCCAGCAGCTTTTCTAGCGGGTTCACCACAGATACGCAGTATTTT. It translates to CASSFSSGFTTDTQYF.

V gene TRBV5-4 combines with J gene TRBJ2-2; D is undetermined. With 2 bases removed from V and 1 base from J, the gap between germline ends came to 12 bases. In germline, CDR1 is SGHNT, CDR2 YYREEE (reference sequence). The length of the CDR3 is 16 residues. This CDR3 is CASSFVGSRNTGELFF. The DNA for the CDR3 is TGTGCCAGCAGCTTTGTGGGCAGCCGGAACACCGGGGAGCTGTTTTTT.

The rearrangement joins TRBV20-1 to TRBJ1-2, with D possibly TRBD1 on 6 matching bases. The CDR3 covers 11 residues. Germline V CDR1 and CDR2: DFQATT, SNEGSKA (reference sequence). Trimming shortened V by 6 bases and J by 8 bases, and 13 bases separated the two germline ends. This chain's CDR3 is CSAGGGWGYTF. Written as DNA, the CDR3 is TGCAGTGCAGGGGGGGGCTGGGGCTACACCTTC.

V and J are TRBV7-3 and TRBJ2-3; weak D call: TRBD1 (5 bases). Germline loops: CDR1 SGHTA, CDR2 FQGTGA. This CDR3 has 20 residues. V was trimmed by 0 bases and J by 2 bases, leaving 24 bases between them. The CDR3: CASSLTYQAVGPGATDTQYF. As DNA, the CDR3 is TGTGCCAGCAGCTTAACCTATCAGGCCGTGGGGCCTGGGGCCACAGATACGCAGTATTTT.

This chain uses TRBV28 with TRBJ2-2; TRBD1 agrees at 11 bases. Losses at the gene ends were 5 bases for V and 7 bases for J; bases not matched to a gene: 6. The CDR3 is 15 residues long. Germline CDR1 and CDR2: MDHEN and SYDVKM. The CDR3 here is CASSKDRGLSGELFF. In nucleotides, the CDR3 is TGTGCCAGCAGTAAGGACAGGGGGCTAAGCGGGGAGCTGTTTTTT.

The rearrangement joins TRBV7-2 to TRBJ2-7; 12 nucleotides match TRBD2. CDR3 length equals 15 residues. J was trimmed by 5 bases and V by 4 bases; bases with no gene match: 6. The germline CDR1 and CDR2 sequences are SGHTA and FQGNSA. CDR3 nucleotides: TGTGCCAGCAGCTATCTAGCGGGAGGGCCAAACGAGCAGTACTTC. It specifies CASSYLAGGPNEQYF. Full variable domain (remainder filled in from reference TRBV7-2 and TRBJ2-7): GAGVSQSPSNKVTEKGKDVELRCDPISGHTALYWYRQSLGQGLEFLIYFQGNSAPDKSGLPSDRFSAERTGGSVSTLTIQRTQQEDSAVYLCASSYLAGGPNEQYFGPGTRLTVT.